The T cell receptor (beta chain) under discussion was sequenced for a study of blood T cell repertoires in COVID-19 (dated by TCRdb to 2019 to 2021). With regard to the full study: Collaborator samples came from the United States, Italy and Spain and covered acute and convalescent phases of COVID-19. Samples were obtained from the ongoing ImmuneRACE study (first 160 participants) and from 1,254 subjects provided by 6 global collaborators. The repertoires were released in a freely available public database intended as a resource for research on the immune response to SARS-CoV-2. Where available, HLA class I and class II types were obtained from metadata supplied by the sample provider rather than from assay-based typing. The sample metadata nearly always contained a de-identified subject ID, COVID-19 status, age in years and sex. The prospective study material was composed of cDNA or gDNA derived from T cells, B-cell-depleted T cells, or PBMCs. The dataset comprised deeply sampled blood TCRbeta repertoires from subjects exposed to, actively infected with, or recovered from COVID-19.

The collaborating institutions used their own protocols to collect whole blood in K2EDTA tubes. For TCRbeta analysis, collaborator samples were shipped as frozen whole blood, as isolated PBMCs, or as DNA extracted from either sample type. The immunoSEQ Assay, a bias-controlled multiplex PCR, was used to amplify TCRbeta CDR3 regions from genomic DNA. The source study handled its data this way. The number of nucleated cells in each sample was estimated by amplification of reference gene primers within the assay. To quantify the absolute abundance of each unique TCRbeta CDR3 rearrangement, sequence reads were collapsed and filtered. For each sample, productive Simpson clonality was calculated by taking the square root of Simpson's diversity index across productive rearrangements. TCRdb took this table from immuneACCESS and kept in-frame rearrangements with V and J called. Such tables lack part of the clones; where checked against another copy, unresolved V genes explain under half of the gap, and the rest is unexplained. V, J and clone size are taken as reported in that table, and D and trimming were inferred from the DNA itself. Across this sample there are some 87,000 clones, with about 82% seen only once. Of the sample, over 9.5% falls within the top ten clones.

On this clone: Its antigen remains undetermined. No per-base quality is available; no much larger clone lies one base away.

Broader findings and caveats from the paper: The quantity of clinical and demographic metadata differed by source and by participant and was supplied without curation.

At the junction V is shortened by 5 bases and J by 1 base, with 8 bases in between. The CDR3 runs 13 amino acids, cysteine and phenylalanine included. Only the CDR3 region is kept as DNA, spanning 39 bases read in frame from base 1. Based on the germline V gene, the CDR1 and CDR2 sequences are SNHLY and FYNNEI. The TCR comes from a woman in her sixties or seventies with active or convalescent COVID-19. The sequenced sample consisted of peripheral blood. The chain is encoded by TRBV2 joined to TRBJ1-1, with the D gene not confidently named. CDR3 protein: CASSPQWNTEAFF. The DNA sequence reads TGTGCCAGCAGTCCCCAATGGAACACTGAAGCTTTCTTT.